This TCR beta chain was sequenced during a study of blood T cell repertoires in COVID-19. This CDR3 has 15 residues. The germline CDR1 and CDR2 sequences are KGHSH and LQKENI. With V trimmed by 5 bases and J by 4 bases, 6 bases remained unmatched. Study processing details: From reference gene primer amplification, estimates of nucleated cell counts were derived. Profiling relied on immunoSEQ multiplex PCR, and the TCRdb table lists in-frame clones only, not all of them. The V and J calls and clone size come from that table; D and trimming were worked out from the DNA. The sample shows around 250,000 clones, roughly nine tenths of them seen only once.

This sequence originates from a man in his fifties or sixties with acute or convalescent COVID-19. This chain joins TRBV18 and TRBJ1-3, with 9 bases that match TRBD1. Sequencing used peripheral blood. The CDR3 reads CASSEGQGEGNTIYF. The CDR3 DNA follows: TGTGCCAGCTCAGAGGGACAGGGCGAAGGAAACACCATATATTTT.